This T cell receptor (beta chain) was documented in a study of cytomegalovirus exposure and HLA in healthy donors. Germline CDR1 is MNHEY and CDR2 is SVGAGI. V was clipped by 5 bases and J by 5 bases, with 13 bases between them. This CDR3 is 13 amino acids long. The method was immunoSEQ multiplex PCR; TCRdb's version includes in-frame clones alone and lacks a portion of them. The table records under 200,000 clones, 80% to 85% of them present only once. This sequence joins TRBV6-5 and TRBJ2-7; maybe TRBD2 (5 bases). Sequencing used PBMCs. The sequence came from a woman in her 30s in good health and CMV-seronegative. The chain's CDR3 is CASSLRVSDEQYF. The CDR3 bases are TGTGCCAGCAGTCTAAGGGTTAGCGACGAGCAGTACTTC.